Each of the 25 T cell receptor beta chains below was sequenced from the same sample in a study of T cell responses to AZD1222 COVID-19 vaccine. Produced via immunoSEQ multiplex PCR; TCRdb's table is partial and in-frame only. The data show approximately 94,000 clones, with approximately 87% seen just once and 15% held by the top ten. This specimen consisted of peripheral blood, obtained on day 0 of AZD1222 vaccination. The receptors were gathered from an adult in good health.

The rearrangement uses TRBV18 and TRBJ2-7; unclear D gene. Germline V gene data show CDR1 as KGHSH and CDR2 as LQKENI. V gave up 6 bases and J gave up 5 bases, with 8 bases separating them. CDR3 length: 11 residues. CDR3 region: CASSTKNEQYF. The CDR3, as DNA: TGTGCCAGCTCGACGAAGAACGAGCAGTACTTC.

This chain uses TRBV27 with TRBJ2-7; 7 bases line up with TRBD2. J lost 4 bases, V lost 3 bases, and 6 bases had no gene match. Germline V gene data show CDR1 as MNHEY and CDR2 as SMNVEV (reference sequence). This CDR3 has 14 residues. The DNA of the CDR3 is TGTGCCAGCAGTTTGGGAGGGAGAGGTTACGAGCAGTACTTC. It yields the protein CASSLGGRGYEQYF.

This clone was found a few times. This rearrangement joins TRBV11-3 to TRBJ1-2; perhaps TRBD1 as D (5 bases). V shed 1 base and J shed 2 bases, with 14 bases lying between them. CDR3 length: 16 residues. CDR1 is SGHNT and CDR2 is YENEEA in the germline V gene. The CDR3 region is CASSLGEGRVNYGYTF. The CDR3 coding sequence is TGTGCCAGCAGCTTAGGGGAGGGGCGCGTCAACTATGGCTACACCTTC.

The chain combines TRBV7-3 with TRBJ2-6; tentative D call: TRBD1 (6 bases). Germline CDR1 and CDR2: SGHTA and FQGTGA. The V end was cut by 1 base, the J end by 11 bases, with 12 bases between. The CDR3 spans 14 residues. CDR3 region: CASSLNGQLDVLTF. CDR3 nucleotide sequence: TGTGCCAGCAGCTTAAATGGACAGCTCGACGTCCTGACTTTC.

The V and J genes are TRBV2 and TRBJ2-2; 9 bases are shared with TRBD1. Germline assignment: CDR1 SNHLY and CDR2 FYNNEI. The V gene end was trimmed by 8 bases and the J gene end by 6 bases; junction bases not matched to a gene: 10. The CDR3 runs to 15 residues. CDR3 coding DNA: TGTGCCAGCCAATCGGGACAGGGCGCGTCCGGGGAGCTGTTTTTT. Protein sequence: CASQSGQGASGELFF.

The rearrangement uses TRBV3-1 (or the pseudogene TRBV3-2) and TRBJ1-1; tentatively, D is TRBD1 (6 bases). V lost 0 bases to trimming and J lost 6 bases, with 14 bases between them. Germline V gene sequence: CDR1 LGHDT, CDR2 YNNKEL (reference sequence). CDR3 length equals 15 residues. The chain's CDR3 is CASSQEGGTWAEAFF. DNA of the CDR3: TGTGCCAGCAGCCAAGAAGGGGGGACTTGGGCTGAAGCTTTCTTT.

V gene TRBV18 combines with J gene TRBJ1-2; D gene unclear. The CDR3 extends over 14 amino acids. The germline V gene encodes CDR1 KGHSH and CDR2 LQKENI. Trimming stripped 2 bases from V and 4 bases from J, with 11 bases between. The DNA for the CDR3 is TGTGCCAGCTCACCATCGGGGTTTGGCTATGGCTACACCTTC. Protein product: CASSPSGFGYGYTF.

This sequence joins TRBV5-5 and TRBJ1-2; D is uncertain. The CDR3 length is 15 residues. Germline lookup yields CDR1 SGHKS and CDR2 YYEKEE (reference sequence). Trimming took off 6 bases at V and 0 bases at J, with 15 bases between the two ends. Here the CDR3 DNA reads TGTGCCAGCACCTCTTCGGGGTCGACTAACTATGGCTACACCTTC. This encodes CASTSSGSTNYGYTF.

CDR3 DNA: TGTGCCAGCAGTGCCCTCCCCTACGAGCAGTACTTC. The encoded protein is CASSALPYEQYF. The chain has TRBV2 and TRBJ2-7; the D is unclear. V lost 4 bases, J lost 2 bases, and 6 bases lay in between. The CDR3 totals 12 residues. Germline V gene data show CDR1 as SNHLY and CDR2 as FYNNEI. The full variable domain, with the rest looked up from reference TRBV2 and TRBJ2-7, is EPEVTQTPSHQVTQMGQEVILRCVPISNHLYFYWYRQILGQKVEFLVSFYNNEISEKSEIFDDQFSVERPDGSNFTLKIRSTKLEDSAMYFCASSALPYEQYFGPGTRLTVT.

The chain links TRBV6-6 to TRBJ1-2; perhaps TRBD1 as D (6 bases). The CDR3 sequence is 12 residues long. Germline CDR1 is MNHNY and CDR2 is SVGAGI (reference sequence). Trimming took off 6 bases at V and 8 bases at J, with 13 bases between the two ends. CDR3 amino acids: CASSDTGIGYTF. In DNA form, the CDR3 reads TGTGCCAGCAGCGATACAGGGATCGGCTACACCTTC.

This clone was seen a handful of times. V usage is TRBV4-1 and J usage is TRBJ1-5; weak D call: TRBD1 (5 bases). The germline V and J ends were trimmed by 4 bases and 5 bases, with 12 bases remaining between them. From germline, CDR1 is MGHRA and CDR2 YSYEKL. The CDR3 loop spans 14 amino acids. CDR3 nucleotides: TGCGCCAGCAGCCCCCGAGGGGCGGATCAGCCCCAGCATTTT. Translating it yields CASSPRGADQPQHF.

V gene TRBV30 combines with J gene TRBJ1-1; D not resolved. Germline loops: CDR1 GTSNPN, CDR2 SVGIG (reference sequence). V was cut by 3 bases and J by 0 bases, with 14 bases left in between. This CDR3 region has 15 residues. The CDR3, as DNA: TGTGCCTGGAGCGTCCCCTCCCTTATGAACACTGAAGCTTTCTTT. Protein product: CAWSVPSLMNTEAFF.

The CDR3 sequence: CASSGDRGGEKLFF. The CDR3 DNA reads as TGTGCCAGCAGCGGGGACAGGGGAGGTGAAAAACTGTTTTTT. The V call is TRBV13, the J call TRBJ1-4; 10 positions agree with TRBD1. This CDR3 is 14 amino acids long. Germline assignment: CDR1 PRHDT and CDR2 FYEKMQ (reference sequence). The V segment lost 5 bases and the J segment 7 bases; nucleotides outside the gene matches: 4.

This sequence joins TRBV19 and TRBJ2-2; D tentatively fits TRBD1 or TRBD2 (7 bases each). The CDR3 consists of 14 residues. Germline CDR1 reads LNHDA; CDR2 reads SQIVND (reference sequence). V was clipped by 6 bases and J by 6 bases, with 14 bases between them. The CDR3 loop reads CASRTGRGSGELFF. Here the CDR3 DNA reads TGTGCCAGTAGGACAGGGAGGGGATCCGGGGAGCTGTTTTTT.

This clone was counted a few times. This chain connects TRBV19 to TRBJ1-6; D gene ambiguous. The CDR3 has 13 residues. CDR1 and CDR2 from the germline V gene are LNHDA and SQIVND (reference sequence). Trimming shortened V by 8 bases and J by 0 bases, and 5 bases separated the two germline ends. The CDR3 nucleotides are TGTGCCAGTGGGAACTCCTATAATTCACCCCTCCACTTT. Amino acid sequence: CASGNSYNSPLHF.

The chain has TRBV6-5 and TRBJ1-1; TRBD1 might be the D (6 bases). Per the germline V gene, CDR1 is MNHEY and CDR2 is SVGAGI. The CDR3 loop spans 13 amino acids. Trimming stripped 0 bases from V and 4 bases from J, with 6 bases between. The CDR3 DNA reads as TGTGCCAGCAGTTACTCACAGGGCACTGAAGCTTTCTTT. Its translation: CASSYSQGTEAFF.

Turning to this clone: One end of the junction is discordant with germline, which a read error may explain. V is TRBV5-4 and J is TRBJ2-7; 14 bases agree with TRBD2. Germline-derived CDR1 and CDR2 are SGHNT and YYREEE (reference sequence). The CDR3 length is 16 residues. For the CDR3, the DNA is TGTGCCAGCAGTTTGGGGACTAGCGGGAGCCCTTACGAGCAGTACTTC. Protein product: CASSLGTSGSPYEQYF.

This clone was observed a single time. The chain employs TRBV5-6 and TRBJ2-5; D unclear. Germline assignment: CDR1 SGHDT and CDR2 YYEEEE. The CDR3 is 13 residues long. The V end was cut by 0 bases, the J end by 6 bases, with 9 bases between. Here the CDR3 reads CASSLVSSKTQYF. The DNA for the CDR3 is TGTGCCAGCAGCTTGGTCAGTTCGAAGACCCAGTACTTC.

The chain uses TRBV5-1 and TRBJ2-2; no reliable D call. The V end lost 1 base, the J end lost 7 bases, and 11 bases lay between the germline ends. Per the germline V gene, CDR1 is SGHRS and CDR2 is YFSETQ. This CDR3 has 14 amino acids. For the CDR3, the DNA is TGCGCCAGCAGCTTGTTAGGGCAAAACGGGGAGCTGTTTTTT. It specifies CASSLLGQNGELFF.

The chain links TRBV11-3 to TRBJ2-7; D is uncertain. CDR1 is SGHNT and CDR2 is YENEEA in the germline V gene. The CDR3 length is 13 residues. With 3 bases removed from V and 2 bases from J, the gap between germline ends came to 8 bases. The CDR3 DNA reads TGTGCCAGCAGCTTCGGCGGAACCTACGAGCAGTACTTC. Encoded protein: CASSFGGTYEQYF.

Here the CDR3 DNA reads TGTGCCAGCAGCCCCAGGGTGATAGTTGGCGAGCAGTACTTC. Its translation is CASSPRVIVGEQYF. The chain has TRBV5-5 and TRBJ2-7; D is perhaps TRBD1 (5 bases). The CDR3 extends over 14 amino acids. V lost 4 bases and J lost 6, with 17 bases in between. Per germline, CDR1 SGHKS and CDR2 YYEKEE (reference sequence). Complete variable domain (other parts from reference TRBV5-5 and TRBJ2-7): DAGVTQSPTHLIKTRGQQVTLRCSPISGHKSVSWYQQVLGQGPQFIFQYYEKEERGRGNFPDRFSARQFPNYSSELNVNALLLGDSALYLCASSPRVIVGEQYFGPGTRLTVT.

J is TRBJ1-2 and V is TRBV25-1, with 7 bases lining up with TRBD1. The junction had 5 bases not matched to a gene; V was cut back by 5 bases and J by 2 bases. The V gene's germline CDR1 is MGHDK and CDR2 SYGVNS. This CDR3 has 14 amino acids. In nucleotides, the CDR3 is TGTGCCAGCAGTCCCCCGGGACAGAACTATGGCTACACCTTC. Translated, it gives CASSPPGQNYGYTF.

The sample holds a few counts of this clone. This chain connects TRBV7-2 to TRBJ2-7, with D perhaps matching TRBD1 or TRBD2 (6 bases each). V was trimmed by 2 bases and J by 6 bases, leaving 17 bases between them. Germline loops: CDR1 SGHTA, CDR2 FQGNSA. The CDR3 has 15 residues. The CDR3 bases are TGTGCCAGCAGCTTAAGGAGGGCAGGGGACGGCGAGCAGTACTTC. This encodes CASSLRRAGDGEQYF.

CDR3 protein: CASSLDREVNIQYF. For the CDR3, the DNA is TGTGCCAGCTCACTGGACAGGGAGGTAAACATTCAGTACTTC. V is TRBV18 and J is TRBJ2-4; the match to TRBD1 covers 8 bases. The germline CDR1 and CDR2 sequences are KGHSH and LQKENI. The CDR3 contains 14 residues. Germline trimming cut 4 bases from V and 6 bases from J; bases unmatched to any gene: 5.

This chain links TRBV27 with TRBJ2-3, with 10 bases identical to TRBD2. The V segment lost 6 bases and the J segment 0 bases; nucleotides outside the gene matches: 12. The CDR3 has 18 amino acids. Germline V CDR1 and CDR2: MNHEY, SMNVEV (reference sequence). CDR3 amino acids: CASRRGKRGGRSTDTQYF. The CDR3 bases are TGTGCCAGCAGAAGGGGTAAGCGGGGGGGCCGTAGCACAGATACGCAGTATTTT.